These 24 T cell receptor beta chains were sequenced from one sample in a study of early T cells in non-severe SARS-CoV-2 infection. TCRdb re-called the 5' RACE reads through MiXCR, storing one row per CDR3 protein. The sample has about 34,000 distinct CDR3 sequences, less than 8% seen once; the top ten hold approximately 7.5%. Input material: whole blood. The receptor set was obtained from an adult who was a healthcare worker with PCR-confirmed SARS-CoV-2 infection or an uninfected control (not recorded which).

The rearrangement joins TRBV4-3 to TRBJ2-2; 9 bases agree with TRBD1. V was pared by 4 bases and J by 1 base, with 7 bases of the junction left unmatched. Germline lookup yields CDR1 LGHNA and CDR2 YSLEER. The CDR3 sequence is 17 residues long. The CDR3 region is CASSRAPGQGNTGELFF. The CDR3 bases are TGCGCCAGCAGCCGAGCACCGGGACAGGGGAACACCGGGGAGCTGTTTTTT.

This clonotype was found a few times. This chain connects TRBV6-1 to TRBJ2-2, with a weak D call TRBD1 (6 bases). V lost 4 bases and J 4 bases, leaving 13 bases between the germline ends. The CDR3 is 15 residues long. The germline gives CDR1 MNHNS, CDR2 SASEGT. The CDR3 is CASSAYRAGTGELFF. The CDR3 bases are TGTGCCAGCAGTGCTTACAGGGCGGGCACCGGGGAGCTGTTTTTT.

This clonotype was seen ten or more times. V and J are TRBV7-6 and TRBJ2-4, with D unclear. Germline CDR1 and CDR2: SGHVS and FNYEAQ. This CDR3 contains 13 residues. Trimming shortened V by 1 base and J by 2 bases, and 3 bases separated the two germline ends. Here the CDR3 reads CASSLGPKNIQYF. The CDR3 DNA follows: TGTGCCAGCAGCTTAGGGCCCAAAAACATTCAGTACTTC. The full variable domain, in which reference TRBV7-6 and TRBJ2-4 provide the parts outside the CDR3, is GAGVSQSPRYKVTKRGQDVALRCDPISGHVSLYWYRQALGQGPEFLTYFNYEAQQDKSGLPNDRFSAERPEGSISTLTIQRTEQRDSAMYRCASSLGPKNIQYFGAGTRLSVL.

The chain uses TRBV6-4 and TRBJ2-7; D possibly corresponds to TRBD1 (5 bases). The V gene's germline CDR1 is MRHNA and CDR2 SNTAGT. This CDR3 region has 13 residues. Trimming removed 10 bases from V and 5 bases from J, with 18 bases in between. This CDR3 is CATRTRLKDEQYF. The CDR3 nucleotides are TGTGCCACCCGGACACGTTTAAAGGACGAGCAGTACTTC.

Only a few counts were recorded for this clonotype. The rearrangement links TRBV10-1 to TRBJ2-1; D gene unclear. V was cut by 6 bases and J by 0 bases, with 15 bases left in between. Germline V CDR1 and CDR2: WNHNN, SYGVQD (reference sequence). The CDR3 totals 16 residues. DNA of the CDR3: TGCGCCAGCAGCGCTACCGCCTTGAGCTCCTACAATGAGCAGTTCTTC. This encodes CASSATALSSYNEQFF.

In its sample, this clonotype was seen many times. The CDR3 coding sequence is TGCAGTGCTAGCGGGCAGGGGTGGGAGACCCAGTACTTC. It yields the protein CSASGQGWETQYF. The chain uses TRBV20-1 and TRBJ2-5; D is possibly TRBD1 (6 bases). Deletions cut 3 bases from V and 5 bases from J, with 13 bases between. Per germline, CDR1 DFQATT and CDR2 SNEGSKA (reference sequence). The CDR3 has 13 amino acids.

This clonotype showed up many times. The rearrangement links TRBV7-2 to TRBJ2-1, with 8 bases aligning to TRBD2. The germline V gene has CDR1 SGHTA and CDR2 FQGNSA. The CDR3 has 15 residues. V trimming: 2 bases; J trimming: 2 bases; junction bases outside the gene matches: 2. The CDR3 region is CASSLSGGAYNEQFF. The CDR3 coding sequence is TGTGCCAGCAGCTTATCCGGGGGGGCCTACAATGAGCAGTTCTTC.

This clonotype showed up many times. This chain connects TRBV6-4 to TRBJ2-2, with 9 bases that match TRBD2. Germline values: CDR1 MRHNA, CDR2 SNTAGT. This CDR3 region has 15 residues. V lost 0 bases to trimming and J lost 6 bases; unmatched junction nucleotides: 2. CDR3 in amino acids: CASSDSAGGPGELFF. The CDR3, as DNA: TGTGCCAGCAGTGACTCTGCGGGGGGGCCCGGGGAGCTGTTTTTT.

The J gene is TRBJ2-2, the V gene TRBV3-1, with 10 bases that match TRBD1. The CDR3 sequence is 17 residues long. J gave up 5 bases and V 4 bases, and 10 bases lay outside the gene matches. In germline, CDR1 is LGHDT, CDR2 YNNKEL (reference sequence). CDR3 nucleotides: TGTGCCAGCAGCCTTAGGACCGGGACAGGGGTGACCGGGGAGCTGTTTTTT. Residues: CASSLRTGTGVTGELFF.

This clonotype was recorded many times. The V gene is TRBV6-1, the J gene TRBJ2-7; possibly TRBD1 or TRBD2 for D (5 bases each). Trimming stripped 4 bases from V and 7 bases from J, with 20 bases between. This CDR3 is 15 amino acids long. Germline CDR1 is MNHNS and CDR2 is SASEGT. CDR3 DNA: TGTGCCAGCAGTGCCGACAGTGCCCGGGGTGTAGAGCAGTACTTC. It yields the protein CASSADSARGVEQYF.

At least ten counts were recorded for this clonotype. The rearrangement links TRBV28 to TRBJ2-1; 8 nucleotides agree with TRBD2. V lost 4 bases to trimming and J lost 4 bases; unmatched junction nucleotides: 15. Germline CDR1 and CDR2: MDHEN and SYDVKM. CDR3 length: 18 amino acids. Here the CDR3 DNA reads TGTGCCAGCAGTTCACCCGGGGAATCTAGCGGGCTTTACAATGAGCAGTTCTTC. Its translation: CASSSPGESSGLYNEQFF.

This clonotype was seen many times. The genes are TRBV6-1 and TRBJ1-5, with TRBD1 matching over 7 bases. V was clipped by 3 bases and J by 4 bases; unmatched bases: 3. Germline V lookup: CDR1 MNHNS, CDR2 SASEGT. The CDR3 loop spans 14 amino acids. The CDR3 region has the DNA TGTGCCAGCAGTGAGGCAGGGGGTAATCAGCCCCAGCATTTT. Encoded protein: CASSEAGGNQPQHF.

This clonotype was counted many times. The genes are TRBV5-1 and TRBJ2-1; D is ambiguous. Germline V gene lookup returns CDR1 SGHRS and CDR2 YFSETQ. The CDR3 runs 15 residues. The germline V and J ends were trimmed by 2 bases and 7 bases, with 16 bases remaining between them. CDR3 protein: CASSFTVDLPNEQFF. In DNA form, the CDR3 reads TGCGCCAGCAGCTTCACGGTGGACCTACCAAATGAGCAGTTCTTC. The whole variable domain, filled in from reference TRBV5-1 and TRBJ2-1, reads KAGVTQTPRYLIKTRGQQVTLSCSPISGHRSVSWYQQTPGQGLQFLFEYFSETQRNKGNFPGRFSGRQFSNSRSEMNVSTLELGDSALYLCASSFTVDLPNEQFFGPGTRLTVL.

J is TRBJ2-3 and V is TRBV5-1, with TRBD2 matching over 7 bases. The CDR3 consists of 16 residues. V was pared by 1 base and J by 3 bases, with 8 bases of the junction left unmatched. Germline-derived CDR1 and CDR2 are SGHRS and YFSETQ. CDR3 region: CASSLPYGEGTDTQYF. Written as DNA, the CDR3 is TGCGCCAGCAGCTTGCCATATGGGGAGGGGACAGATACGCAGTATTTT.

CDR3 protein: CASSPTLTGLVGETQYF. For the CDR3, the DNA is TGTGCCAGCAGCCCCACCCTTACAGGGTTGGTCGGGGAGACCCAGTACTTC. J is TRBJ2-5 and V is TRBV5-4; perhaps TRBD1 as D (6 bases). The CDR3 loop spans 17 amino acids. Trimming removed 4 bases at V and 5 bases at J, with 24 bases between. Looked up from germline, CDR1 is SGHNT and CDR2 is YYREEE (reference sequence).

The rearrangement links TRBV30 to TRBJ1-2; 7 bases are shared with TRBD1. Germline CDR1 and CDR2: GTSNPN and SVGIG (reference sequence). The CDR3 contains 12 residues. Trimming at V came to 3 bases and at J to 9 bases, leaving 7 bases not matched to a gene. CDR3 in amino acids: CAWRGQMKSYTF. CDR3 bases: TGTGCCTGGAGGGGACAGATGAAAAGCTACACCTTC.

V and J are TRBV7-3 and TRBJ1-2; 11 bases map to TRBD1. The CDR3 sequence is 15 residues long. CDR1 is SGHTA, CDR2 FQGTGA, per germline. Trimming cost V 5 bases and J 4 bases; bases outside gene matches: 6. The CDR3 DNA follows: TGTGCCAGCAGCCCCGGGGACAGGGGGGCCTATGGCTACACCTTC. Its translation is CASSPGDRGAYGYTF.

This clonotype was observed at least ten times. The V and J genes are TRBV5-4 and TRBJ2-5; tentative D call: TRBD1 (7 bases). The germline V and J ends were trimmed by 0 bases and 2 bases, with 14 bases remaining between them. This CDR3 has 16 residues. In germline, CDR1 is SGHNT, CDR2 YYREEE (reference sequence). CDR3 in DNA: TGTGCCAGCAGCTTGGCCGCGACAGGGACTCAAGAGACCCAGTACTTC. Amino acid sequence: CASSLAATGTQETQYF.

This clonotype was seen more than once but under ten times. J is TRBJ2-5 and V is TRBV24-1; 9 positions match TRBD2. Trimming at V came to 9 bases and at J to 1 base, leaving 8 bases not matched to a gene. Germline loops: CDR1 KGHDR, CDR2 SFDVKD. This CDR3 has 15 amino acids. In DNA form, the CDR3 reads TGTGCCACCGGAACAGCGGGGGGCTTCCAAGAGACCCAGTACTTC. Encoded protein: CATGTAGGFQETQYF.

The chain couples TRBV20-1 to TRBJ2-4; D gene ambiguous. CDR3 size: 15 residues. Trimming cost V 4 bases and J 0 bases, with 13 bases left between them. Germline V gene data show CDR1 as DFQATT and CDR2 as SNEGSKA (reference sequence). CDR3 bases: TGCAGTGCTACCACAGAATTACTAGCCAAAAACATTCAGTACTTC. Protein product: CSATTELLAKNIQYF.

This clonotype came up many times. The chain couples TRBV7-6 to TRBJ2-7, with D hard to call. V was cut by 5 bases and J by 5 bases, with 10 bases left in between. The CDR3 sequence is 12 residues long. From germline, CDR1 is SGHVS and CDR2 FNYEAQ. This chain's CDR3 is CASSLKGDEQYF. The DNA for the CDR3 is TGTGCCAGCAGCCTTAAGGGCGACGAGCAGTACTTC.

This clonotype was seen at least ten times. This chain links TRBV6-1 with TRBJ2-3; D is undetermined. CDR3 length: 15 residues. Trimming removed 11 bases from V and 3 bases from J, with 21 bases in between. The germline gives CDR1 MNHNS, CDR2 SASEGT. The CDR3 loop is CAARDTPLETDTQYF. CDR3 sequence (DNA): TGTGCCGCTAGGGATACCCCGCTTGAGACAGATACGCAGTATTTT.

This clonotype was recorded many times. The chain links TRBV29-1 to TRBJ2-5; no definite D call. Germline V lookup: CDR1 SQVTM, CDR2 ANQGSEA. This CDR3 has 10 amino acids. Trimming removed 4 bases from V and 5 bases from J, with 5 bases in between. The chain's CDR3 is CSVAEETQYF. The CDR3 bases are TGCAGCGTTGCGGAGGAGACCCAGTACTTC. The entire variable domain, with the rest obtained from reference TRBV29-1 and TRBJ2-5, is as follows: SAVISQKPSRDICQRGTSLTIQCQVDSQVTMMFWYRQQPGQSLTLIATANQGSEATYESGFVIDKFPISRPNLTFSTLTVSNMSPEDSSIYLCSVAEETQYFGPGTRLLVL.

There are many counts of this clonotype. The rearrangement links TRBV20-1 to TRBJ2-4; no clear D. Germline V gene sequence: CDR1 DFQATT, CDR2 SNEGSKA (reference sequence). With 7 bases removed from V and 4 bases from J, the gap between germline ends came to 5 bases. The CDR3 covers 10 residues. The CDR3 spells CSVVKNIQYF. The CDR3 DNA reads TGCAGTGTTGTGAAAAACATTCAGTACTTC.